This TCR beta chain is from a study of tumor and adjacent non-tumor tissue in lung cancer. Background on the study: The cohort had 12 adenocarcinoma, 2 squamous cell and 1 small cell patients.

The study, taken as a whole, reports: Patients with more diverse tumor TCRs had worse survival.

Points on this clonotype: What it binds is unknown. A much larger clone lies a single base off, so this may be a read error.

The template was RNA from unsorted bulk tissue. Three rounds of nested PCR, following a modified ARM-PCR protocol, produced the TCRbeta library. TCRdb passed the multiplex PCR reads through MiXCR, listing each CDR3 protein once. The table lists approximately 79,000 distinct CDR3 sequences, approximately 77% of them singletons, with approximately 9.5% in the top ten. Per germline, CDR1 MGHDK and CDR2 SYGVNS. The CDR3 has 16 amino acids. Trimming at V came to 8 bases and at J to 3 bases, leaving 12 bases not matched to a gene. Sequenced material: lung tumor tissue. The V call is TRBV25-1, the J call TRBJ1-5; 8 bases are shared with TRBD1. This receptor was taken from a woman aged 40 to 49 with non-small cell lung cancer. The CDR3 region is CASGAWGQEPNQPQHF. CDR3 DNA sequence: TGTGCCAGCGGGGCATGGGGACAGGAGCCCAATCAGCCCCAGCATTTT.